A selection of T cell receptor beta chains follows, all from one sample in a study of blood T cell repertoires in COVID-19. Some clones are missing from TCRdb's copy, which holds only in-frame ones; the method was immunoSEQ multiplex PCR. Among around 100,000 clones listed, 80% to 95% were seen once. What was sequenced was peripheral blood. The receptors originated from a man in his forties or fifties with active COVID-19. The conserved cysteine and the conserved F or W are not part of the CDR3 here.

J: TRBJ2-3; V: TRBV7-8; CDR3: ASSPTGDGADTQY
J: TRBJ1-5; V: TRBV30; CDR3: AWSVRADQPQH
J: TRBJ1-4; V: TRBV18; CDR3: ASSSGQGALEKLF
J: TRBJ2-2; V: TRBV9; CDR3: ASSVGSRGQEGELF
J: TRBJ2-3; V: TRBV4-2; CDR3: ASSPGLAGGQDTQY
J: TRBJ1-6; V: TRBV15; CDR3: ATSGTQGSNSPLH
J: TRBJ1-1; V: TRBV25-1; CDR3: ASSTSTGVGTEAF
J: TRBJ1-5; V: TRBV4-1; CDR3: ASSQRQGEDQPQH
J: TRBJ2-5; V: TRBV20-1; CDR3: SVSNQETQY
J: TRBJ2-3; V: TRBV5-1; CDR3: ASSVTGDTDTQY
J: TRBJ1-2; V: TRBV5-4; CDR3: ASSLGAQGFRGYT
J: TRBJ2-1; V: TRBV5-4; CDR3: ASSLGASGGSYNEQF
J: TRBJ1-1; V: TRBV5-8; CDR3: ASSLAGRGTEAF
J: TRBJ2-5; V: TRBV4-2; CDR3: ASSQDGATSEQETQY
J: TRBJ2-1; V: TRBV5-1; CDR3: ASSLNLAGNNEQF